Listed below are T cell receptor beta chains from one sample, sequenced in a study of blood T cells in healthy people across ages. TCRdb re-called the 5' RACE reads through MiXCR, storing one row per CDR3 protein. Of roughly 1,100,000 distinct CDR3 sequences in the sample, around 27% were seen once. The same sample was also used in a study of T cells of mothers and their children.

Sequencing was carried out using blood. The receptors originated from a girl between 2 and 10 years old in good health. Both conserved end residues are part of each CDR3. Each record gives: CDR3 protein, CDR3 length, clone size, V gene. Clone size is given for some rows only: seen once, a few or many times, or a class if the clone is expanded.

CDR3: CASSARISQDNEQFF
length: 15
size: -
V: TRBV9

CDR3: CASRPAGVETQYF
length: 13
size: -
V: TRBV12-3/TRBV12-4

CDR3: CASSLEGDNEQFF
length: 13
size: few
V: TRBV13

CDR3: CASSYGGGSLHF
length: 12
size: -
V: TRBV6-5

CDR3: CASSFLTSGTYEQYF
length: 15
size: few
V: TRBV5-6

CDR3: CASTSSSNQPQHF
length: 13
size: -
V: TRBV12-3/TRBV12-4

CDR3: CASTLAESYNEQFF
length: 14
size: -
V: TRBV7-2

CDR3: CASSIGVNRKETQYF
length: 15
size: few
V: TRBV19

CDR3: CSARESSQGDTQYF
length: 14
size: -
V: TRBV20-1

CDR3: CASSKAGGEQYF
length: 12
size: -
V: TRBV7-3

CDR3: CASSYTGTHNEQFF
length: 14
size: few
V: TRBV11-2

CDR3: CSVVSPSGYEQYF
length: 13
size: few
V: TRBV29-1

CDR3: CASLFRDTDYNEQFF
length: 15
size: -
V: TRBV6-2/TRBV6-3

CDR3: CASSTLVGQGYEDTEAFF
length: 18
size: -
V: TRBV13

CDR3: CASSTGTAQFF
length: 11
size: -
V: TRBV12-3/TRBV12-4

CDR3: CAISEPQGRNEQYF
length: 14
size: -
V: TRBV10-3

CDR3: CASSQEEGRTYGYTF
length: 15
size: -
V: TRBV4-2

CDR3: CSARTARDEQFF
length: 12
size: few
V: TRBV29-1

CDR3: CASSVTWTDEAFF
length: 13
size: -
V: TRBV9

CDR3: CASSYATSGGRTQYF
length: 15
size: -
V: TRBV6-5

CDR3: CAIPGTGGVIGNTIYF
length: 16
size: -
V: TRBV10-3

CDR3: CASSFRQGPLEAFF
length: 14
size: -
V: TRBV7-2

CDR3: CASSLATGPEEQYF
length: 14
size: few
V: TRBV28

CDR3: CASSLRVGDEQYF
length: 13
size: -
V: TRBV4-1

CDR3: CASSWDSGSPFSPLHF
length: 16
size: -
V: TRBV12-3/TRBV12-4

CDR3: CASSQGPLAGKETQYF
length: 16
size: few
V: TRBV4-2

CDR3: CASSSGTSGNNEQFF
length: 15
size: few
V: TRBV7-7

CDR3: CSAPDISGNTIYF
length: 13
size: -
V: TRBV20-1

CDR3: CASSQPGITNEKLFF
length: 15
size: few
V: TRBV4-1

CDR3: CASSAGSSQYF
length: 11
size: -
V: TRBV6-2/TRBV6-3

CDR3: CSARPGAIFHTEAFF
length: 15
size: -
V: TRBV20-1